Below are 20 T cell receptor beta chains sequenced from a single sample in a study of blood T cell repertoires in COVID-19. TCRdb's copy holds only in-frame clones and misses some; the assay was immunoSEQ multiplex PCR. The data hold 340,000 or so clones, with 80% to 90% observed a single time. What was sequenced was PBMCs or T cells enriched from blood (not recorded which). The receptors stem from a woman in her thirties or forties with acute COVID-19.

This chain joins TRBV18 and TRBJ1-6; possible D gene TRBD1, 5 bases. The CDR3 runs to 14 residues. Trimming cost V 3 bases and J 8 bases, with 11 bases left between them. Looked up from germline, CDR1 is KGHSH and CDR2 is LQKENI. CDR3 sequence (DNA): TGTGCCAGCTCACCTAGTGGGGCTGATTCACCCCTCCACTTT. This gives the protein CASSPSGADSPLHF.

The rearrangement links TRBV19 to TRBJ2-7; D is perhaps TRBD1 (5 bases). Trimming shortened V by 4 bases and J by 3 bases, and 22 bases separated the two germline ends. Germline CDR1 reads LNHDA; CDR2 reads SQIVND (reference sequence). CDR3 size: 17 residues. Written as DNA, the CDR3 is TGTGCCAGTAGTACCCGATCTCCGACAGATAAAAGCTACGAGCAGTACTTC. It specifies CASSTRSPTDKSYEQYF.

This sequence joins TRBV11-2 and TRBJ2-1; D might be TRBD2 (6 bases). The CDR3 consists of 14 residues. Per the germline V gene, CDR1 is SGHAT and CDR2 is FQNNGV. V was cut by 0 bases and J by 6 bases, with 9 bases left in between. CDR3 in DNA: TGTGCCAGCAGCTTAGATCGGCGGGGCAATGAGCAGTTCTTC. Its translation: CASSLDRRGNEQFF.

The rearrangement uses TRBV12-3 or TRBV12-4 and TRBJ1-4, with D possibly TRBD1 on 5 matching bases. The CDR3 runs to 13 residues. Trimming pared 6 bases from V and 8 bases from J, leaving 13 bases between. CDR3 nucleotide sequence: TGTGCCAGCAGCCTCAGGGAAGAAGAAAAACTGTTTTTT. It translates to CASSLREEEKLFF.

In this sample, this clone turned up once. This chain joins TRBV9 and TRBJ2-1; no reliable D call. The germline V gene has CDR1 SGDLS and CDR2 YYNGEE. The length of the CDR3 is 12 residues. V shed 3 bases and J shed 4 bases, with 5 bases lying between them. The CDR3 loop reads CASSASYNEQFF. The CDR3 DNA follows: TGTGCCAGCAGCGCCTCGTACAATGAGCAGTTCTTC.

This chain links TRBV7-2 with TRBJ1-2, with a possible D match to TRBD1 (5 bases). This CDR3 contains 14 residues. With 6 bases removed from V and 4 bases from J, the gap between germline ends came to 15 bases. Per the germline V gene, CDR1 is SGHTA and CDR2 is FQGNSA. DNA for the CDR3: TGTGCCAGCAGTACTAGCGGGGGAGGCTATGGCTACACCTTC. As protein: CASSTSGGGYGYTF.

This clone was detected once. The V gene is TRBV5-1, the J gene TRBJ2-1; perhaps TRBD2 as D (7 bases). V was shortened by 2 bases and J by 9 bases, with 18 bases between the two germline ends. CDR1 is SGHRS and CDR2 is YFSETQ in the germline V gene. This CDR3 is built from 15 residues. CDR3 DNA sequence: TGCGCCAGCAGCTTTGTCGGGGGGCCTCAGCTTGAGCAGTTCTTC. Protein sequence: CASSFVGGPQLEQFF. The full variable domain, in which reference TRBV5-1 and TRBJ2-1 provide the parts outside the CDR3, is KAGVTQTPRYLIKTRGQQVTLSCSPISGHRSVSWYQQTPGQGLQFLFEYFSETQRNKGNFPGRFSGRQFSNSRSEMNVSTLELGDSALYLCASSFVGGPQLEQFFGPGTRLTVL.

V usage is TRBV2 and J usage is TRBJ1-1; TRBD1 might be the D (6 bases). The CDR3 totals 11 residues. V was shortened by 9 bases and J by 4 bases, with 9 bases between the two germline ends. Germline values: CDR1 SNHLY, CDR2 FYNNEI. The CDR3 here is CARGTFTEAFF. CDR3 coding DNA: TGTGCCAGGGGGACATTCACTGAAGCTTTCTTT. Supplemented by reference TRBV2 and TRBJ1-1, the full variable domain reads EPEVTQTPSHQVTQMGQEVILRCVPISNHLYFYWYRQILGQKVEFLVSFYNNEISEKSEIFDDQFSVERPDGSNFTLKIRSTKLEDSAMYFCARGTFTEAFFGQGTRLTVV.

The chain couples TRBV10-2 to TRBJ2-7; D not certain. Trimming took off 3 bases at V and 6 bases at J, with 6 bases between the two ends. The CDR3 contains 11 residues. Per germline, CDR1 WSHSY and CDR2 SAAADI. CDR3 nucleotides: TGCGCCAGCAGTGATTACAGCGAGCAGTACTTC. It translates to CASSDYSEQYF.

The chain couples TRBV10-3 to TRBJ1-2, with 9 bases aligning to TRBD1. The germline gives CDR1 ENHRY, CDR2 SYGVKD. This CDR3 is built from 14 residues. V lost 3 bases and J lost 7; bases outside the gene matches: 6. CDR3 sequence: CAISDLQGAFGYTF. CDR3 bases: TGTGCCATCAGTGACTTACAGGGGGCGTTTGGCTACACCTTC.

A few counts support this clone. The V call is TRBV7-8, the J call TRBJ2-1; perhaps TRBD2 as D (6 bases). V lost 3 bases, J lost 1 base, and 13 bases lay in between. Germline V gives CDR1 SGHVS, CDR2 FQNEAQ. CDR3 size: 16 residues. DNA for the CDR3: TGTGCCAGCAGCTTCCTACTCGGGACTTCCTACAATGAGCAGTTCTTC. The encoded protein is CASSFLLGTSYNEQFF.

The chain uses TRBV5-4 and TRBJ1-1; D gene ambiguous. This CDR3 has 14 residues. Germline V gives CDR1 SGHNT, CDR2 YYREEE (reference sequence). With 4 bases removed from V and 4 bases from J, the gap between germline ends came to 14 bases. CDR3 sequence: CASSIPLEGTEAFF. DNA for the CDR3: TGTGCCAGCAGCATCCCACTTGAGGGCACTGAAGCTTTCTTT.

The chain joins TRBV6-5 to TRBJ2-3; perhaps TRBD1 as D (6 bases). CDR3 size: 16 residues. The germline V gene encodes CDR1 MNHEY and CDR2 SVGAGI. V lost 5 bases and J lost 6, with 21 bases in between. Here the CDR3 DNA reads TGTGCCAGCAGTAACTACAGGGCCGGTAGTTCGGATACGCAGTATTTT. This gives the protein CASSNYRAGSSDTQYF.

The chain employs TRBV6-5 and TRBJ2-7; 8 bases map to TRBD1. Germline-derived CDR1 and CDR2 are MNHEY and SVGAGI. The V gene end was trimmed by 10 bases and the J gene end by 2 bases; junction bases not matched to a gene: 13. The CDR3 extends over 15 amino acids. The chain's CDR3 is CATIPRDRIAYEQYF. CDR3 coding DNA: TGTGCCACCATCCCCCGGGACAGGATTGCCTACGAGCAGTACTTC.

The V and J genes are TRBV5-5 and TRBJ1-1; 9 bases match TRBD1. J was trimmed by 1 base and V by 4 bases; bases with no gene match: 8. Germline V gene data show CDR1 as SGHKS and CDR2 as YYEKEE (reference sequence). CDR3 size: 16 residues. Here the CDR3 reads CASSPRTGAGNTEAFF. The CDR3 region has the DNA TGTGCCAGCAGCCCAAGGACAGGGGCGGGGAACACTGAAGCTTTCTTT.

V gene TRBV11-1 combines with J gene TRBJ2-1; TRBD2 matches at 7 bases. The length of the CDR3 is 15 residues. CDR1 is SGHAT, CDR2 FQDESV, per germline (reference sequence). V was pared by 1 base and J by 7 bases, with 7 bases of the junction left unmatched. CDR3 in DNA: TGTGCCAGCAGCTTAGGAGGGAGGGCCTTGAATGAGCAGTTCTTC. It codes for CASSLGGRALNEQFF. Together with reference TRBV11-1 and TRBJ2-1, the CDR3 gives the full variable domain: EAEVAQSPRYKITEKSQAVAFWCDPISGHATLYWYRQILGQGPELLVQFQDESVVDDSQLPKDRFSAERLKGVDSTLKIQPAELGDSAMYLCASSLGGRALNEQFFGPGTRLTVL.

The CDR3 nucleotides read TGTGCCAGCAGTGAAGAGGCGGGACGCTATCAGCCCCAGCATTTT. It translates to CASSEEAGRYQPQHF. J is TRBJ1-5 and V is TRBV2; TRBD1 might be the D (5 bases). CDR1 is SNHLY and CDR2 is FYNNEI in the germline V gene. The CDR3 covers 15 residues. V dropped 1 base and J dropped 5 bases, with 12 bases sitting between them.

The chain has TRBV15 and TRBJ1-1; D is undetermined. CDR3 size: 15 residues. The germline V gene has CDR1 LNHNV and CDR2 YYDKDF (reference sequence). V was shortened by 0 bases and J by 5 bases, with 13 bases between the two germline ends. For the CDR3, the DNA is TGTGCCACCAGCAGAGACCGGGGAATCGGGACTGAAGCTTTCTTT. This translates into CATSRDRGIGTEAFF.

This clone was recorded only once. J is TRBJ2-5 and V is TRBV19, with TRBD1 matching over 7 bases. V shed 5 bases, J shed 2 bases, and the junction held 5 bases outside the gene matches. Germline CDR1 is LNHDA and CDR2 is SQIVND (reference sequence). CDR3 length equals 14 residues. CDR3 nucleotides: TGTGCCAGTAGTCGATGGGACAGTCAAGAGACCCAGTACTTC. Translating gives CASSRWDSQETQYF.

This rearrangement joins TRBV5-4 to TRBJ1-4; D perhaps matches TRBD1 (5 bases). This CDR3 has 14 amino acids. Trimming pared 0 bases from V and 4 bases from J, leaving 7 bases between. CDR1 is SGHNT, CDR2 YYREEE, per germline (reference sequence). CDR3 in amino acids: CASSLDRYNEKLFF. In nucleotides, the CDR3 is TGTGCCAGCAGCTTGGACAGGTATAATGAAAAACTGTTTTTT.